Presented here are 16 T cell receptor beta chains from one specimen sequenced in a study of technical replicates of blood from a handful of donors. Produced via immunoSEQ multiplex PCR; TCRdb's table is partial and in-frame only. This table has roughly 93,000 clones, roughly 96% appearing once. Sequenced material: T cells isolated from PBMCs. The receptor set was obtained from a human donor in good health.

This sequence joins TRBV4-1 and TRBJ1-1; D might be TRBD1 (6 bases). Trimming stripped 3 bases from V and 2 bases from J, with 13 bases between. The CDR3 loop spans 15 amino acids. The germline V gene encodes CDR1 MGHRA and CDR2 YSYEKL. For the CDR3, the DNA is TGCGCCAGCAGCCAGCCGGGACAACCCAACACTGAAGCTTTCTTT. The encoded protein is CASSQPGQPNTEAFF.

The chain couples TRBV30 to TRBJ1-2; D unclear. Per germline, CDR1 GTSNPN and CDR2 SVGIG (reference sequence). V dropped 0 bases and J dropped 7 bases, with 9 bases sitting between them. CDR3 length: 12 amino acids. The CDR3 bases are TGTGCCTGGAGTGTATTCGAGGGTGGCTACACCTTC. This translates into CAWSVFEGGYTF.

CDR3 sequence reads: CAWSVLGPGGSKYGYTF. In DNA, the CDR3 is TGTGCCTGGAGTGTACTTGGCCCAGGTGGGAGTAAATATGGCTACACCTTC. V is TRBV30 and J is TRBJ1-2; D is undetermined. The CDR3 totals 17 residues. CDR1 is GTSNPN, CDR2 SVGIG, per germline (reference sequence). V was shortened by 0 bases and J by 5 bases, with 22 bases between the two germline ends.

This clone was detected only once. Other DNA sequences in the same sample also yield this CDR3. This chain uses TRBV6-5 with TRBJ2-3; tentative D call: TRBD1 (5 bases). Between the trimmed V and J ends, which lost 0 bases and 3 bases, there was a span of 7 bases. The germline V gene encodes CDR1 MNHEY and CDR2 SVGAGI. The CDR3 loop spans 14 amino acids. CDR3 protein: CASSYSQGTDTQYF. In DNA, the CDR3 is TGTGCCAGCAGTTACTCCCAGGGAACAGATACGCAGTATTTT.

V and J are TRBV20-1 and TRBJ2-1; unclear D gene. This CDR3 is built from 11 residues. Looked up from germline, CDR1 is DFQATT and CDR2 is SNEGSKA (reference sequence). The V gene lost 3 bases and the J gene lost 3 bases, with 3 bases spanning the gap. As DNA, the CDR3 is TGCAGTGCTAGGTACTACAATGAGCAGTTCTTC. Translation: CSARYYNEQFF.

The genes are TRBV5-4 and TRBJ1-1; D may be TRBD1 (5 bases). The CDR3 loop spans 14 amino acids. Germline V lookup: CDR1 SGHNT, CDR2 YYREEE (reference sequence). Trimming left V 4 bases short and J 3 bases short, with 13 bases between. The CDR3 sequence is CASSQWGVHTEAFF. CDR3 sequence (DNA): TGTGCCAGCAGCCAGTGGGGGGTGCACACTGAAGCTTTCTTT.

This chain connects TRBV4-1 to TRBJ2-7, with TRBD1 matching 7 bases. CDR1 is MGHRA, CDR2 YSYEKL, per germline. J lost 1 base, V lost 3 bases, and 9 bases had no gene match. The CDR3 runs 16 residues. The CDR3 reads CASSQAPGGDSYEQYF. As DNA, the CDR3 is TGCGCCAGCAGCCAGGCCCCAGGGGGAGATTCCTACGAGCAGTACTTC.

The chain combines TRBV7-9 with TRBJ2-7; TRBD1 might be the D (6 bases). CDR3 length equals 16 residues. With 7 bases removed from V and 0 bases from J, the gap between germline ends came to 19 bases. Germline values: CDR1 SEHNR, CDR2 FQNEAQ (reference sequence). Written as DNA, the CDR3 is TGTGCCAGCACCCCACCACGGGGACAAAGCTCCTACGAGCAGTACTTC. Protein: CASTPPRGQSSYEQYF.

V and J are TRBV28 and TRBJ2-7; tentative D call: TRBD1 (5 bases). The CDR3 has 15 amino acids. Deletions cut 3 bases from V and 6 bases from J, with 18 bases between. The V gene's germline CDR1 is MDHEN and CDR2 SYDVKM. The CDR3 reads CASSLIAGPFPEQYF. The DNA of the CDR3 is TGTGCCAGCAGTTTGATAGCAGGGCCTTTCCCCGAGCAGTACTTC.

This chain uses TRBV18 with TRBJ2-1; D gene unclear. V was cut by 6 bases and J by 7 bases, with 13 bases left in between. Looked up from germline, CDR1 is KGHSH and CDR2 is LQKENI. The CDR3 totals 13 residues. CDR3 bases: TGTGCCAGCTCCTCGACAAATCCGAATGAGCAGTTCTTC. As protein: CASSSTNPNEQFF.

The chain joins TRBV28 to TRBJ1-1; D perhaps matches TRBD1 (5 bases). Deletions cut 6 bases from V and 0 bases from J, with 20 bases between. The CDR3 runs to 17 residues. CDR1 is MDHEN, CDR2 SYDVKM, per germline. The CDR3 nucleotides read TGTGCCAGCAGACAACCCCAGGGCAGGAGCATGAACACTGAAGCTTTCTTT. Translating it yields CASRQPQGRSMNTEAFF.

The chain joins TRBV2 to TRBJ2-7; possible D gene TRBD1, 6 bases. This CDR3 spans 14 amino acids. Per germline, CDR1 SNHLY and CDR2 FYNNEI. Trimming pared 10 bases from V and 7 bases from J, leaving 23 bases between. The CDR3 DNA is TGTGCCACCCTACCCCTAGCAGGGGTCGGAGAGCAGTACTTC. As protein: CATLPLAGVGEQYF. The full variable domain, rest sourced from reference TRBV2 and TRBJ2-7, is EPEVTQTPSHQVTQMGQEVILRCVPISNHLYFYWYRQILGQKVEFLVSFYNNEISEKSEIFDDQFSVERPDGSNFTLKIRSTKLEDSAMYFCATLPLAGVGEQYFGPGTRLTVT.

This chain uses TRBV7-3 with TRBJ1-1; 8 bases match TRBD1. Per the germline V gene, CDR1 is SGHTA and CDR2 is FQGTGA. CDR3 length: 14 residues. Trimming at V came to 3 bases and at J to 1 base, leaving 1 base not matched to a gene. CDR3 residues: CASSLGTGNTEAFF. CDR3 sequence (DNA): TGTGCCAGCAGCTTGGGGACAGGGAACACTGAAGCTTTCTTT.

CDR3 nucleotides: TGTGCCAGCTCTGACCGGGGTGCCTCAATGAACGAGCAGTACTTC. Its protein is CASSDRGASMNEQYF. The chain has TRBV28 and TRBJ2-7; D is perhaps TRBD2 (5 bases). CDR3 length equals 15 residues. The germline CDR1 and CDR2 sequences are MDHEN and SYDVKM. Trimming stripped 8 bases from V and 5 bases from J, with 22 bases between.

The chain has TRBV4-1 and TRBJ2-7; D is perhaps TRBD1 (7 bases). This CDR3 is built from 15 residues. Trimming stripped 4 bases from V and 4 bases from J, with 17 bases between. Looked up from germline, CDR1 is MGHRA and CDR2 is YSYEKL. CDR3 sequence (DNA): TGCGCCAGCAGCCCCCGGGGCAGGGGGGAATACGAGCAGTACTTC. It is translated as CASSPRGRGEYEQYF.

The rearrangement uses TRBV9 and TRBJ1-2; TRBD1 is a possible D gene (5 bases). Germline V gene sequence: CDR1 SGDLS, CDR2 YYNGEE. V lost 4 bases and J 8 bases, leaving 15 bases between the germline ends. The CDR3 contains 13 residues. In nucleotides, the CDR3 is TGTGCCAGCAGCCCCGGGGGGTTGGGGGGCTACACCTTC. Translating it yields CASSPGGLGGYTF.